Described below is a single T cell receptor (beta chain) sequence and its context. Data came from immunoSEQ multiplex PCR; TCRdb stores just in-frame clones and leaves some out. The table records nearly 200,000 clones, 84% of them present only once. This CDR3 is 18 amino acids long. Germline loops: CDR1 LNHDA, CDR2 SQIVND (reference sequence). Trimming left V 3 bases short and J 0 bases short, with 20 bases between. The sample originates from a study of blood T cell repertoires in COVID-19. In the study overall: From T cells, B-cell-depleted T cells, or PBMCs came the material, which was cDNA or gDNA.

Sequenced: peripheral blood. The sequence derives from a human donor in a cohort sampled during active COVID-19. The rearrangement uses TRBV19 and TRBJ1-1, with D uncertain. The CDR3 protein is CASSINIGPGGMNTEAFF. CDR3 bases: TGTGCCAGTAGTATCAATATCGGACCGGGAGGGATGAACACTGAAGCTTTCTTT.